This T cell receptor beta chain was documented in a study of cytomegalovirus exposure and HLA in healthy donors. Study outcomes and limitations: Further analysis, carried out later, found HLA-associated TCR beta chains more clonally expanded than equally common other chains. There were some public TCRs occurring in many donors, but most TCR sequences were rare.

Vbeta (60) and Jbeta (13) primers were used in the PCR. The protocol was immunoSEQ multiplex PCR, while the TCRdb copy is restricted to in-frame clones and leaves out a portion. The table includes over 200,000 clones, 70% to 90% detected once. Regarding this clone: What it binds is not known.

The sequencing input was PBMCs. The TCR sequence derives from a human donor in good health.

CDR3: CASMGQNQETQYF. CDR3 nucleotides: TGTGCCAGCATGGGACAGAACCAAGAGACCCAGTACTTC. The rearrangement joins TRBV19 to TRBJ2-5; 7 nucleotides align to TRBD1. Looked up from germline, CDR1 is LNHDA and CDR2 is SQIVND (reference sequence). This CDR3 comprises 13 residues. V trimming: 9 bases; J trimming: 0 bases; junction bases outside the gene matches: 4.